The T cell receptor beta chain described here comes from a study of blood T cell repertoires in COVID-19 (dated by TCRdb to between 2020 and 2021). Describing the broader study: The collaborator samples originated in the United States, Italy and Spain and spanned the acute and convalescent phases of COVID-19. The prospective study material was composed of cDNA or gDNA derived from T cells, B-cell-depleted T cells, or PBMCs. Subjects who had been exposed to COVID-19, were actively infected with it, or had recovered from it provided the deeply sampled blood TCRbeta repertoires that made up the dataset. A freely available public database, intended as a resource for researchers studying the immune response to SARS-CoV-2, is where the repertoires were released. The samples were drawn from the first 160 participants of the ongoing ImmuneRACE study and from 1,254 subjects provided by 6 global collaborators. A de-identified subject ID, COVID-19 status, age in years and sex were almost always included in the sample metadata. Where HLA class I and class II types were available, the types were taken from metadata supplied by the sample provider, not from assay-based typing. General conclusions and limits of the study: Clinical and demographic metadata were provided uncurated, with the amount varying by source and participant.

The germline V gene specifies SNHLY as CDR1 and FYNNEI as CDR2. V and J are trimmed by 6 bases and 4 bases, and the gene matches miss 4 bases of the junction. The CDR3 holds 13 amino acids from the cysteine to the phenylalanine. Of the read, only the CDR3 DNA is kept; its 39 bases are in frame from base 1. TCRbeta CDR3 regions were amplified from genomic DNA using the immunoSEQ Assay, a bias-controlled multiplex PCR. The original methods were these. Nucleated cell counts per sample were estimated from amplification of reference gene primers within the assay. To quantify the absolute abundance of each unique TCRbeta CDR3 rearrangement, sequence reads were collapsed and filtered. For each sample, productive Simpson clonality was calculated as the square root of Simpson's diversity index over productive rearrangements. TCRdb holds this immuneACCESS table with in-frame rearrangements only. Some clones are missing; in checked studies, unresolved V genes explain under half, and the rest has no known cause. Clone size and the V and J calls come from that table; the DNA yielded D and trimming. The sample table shows 75,000 to 80,000 clones, and 70% to 90% are seen once. The ten largest clonotypes hold about 18% of the sample.

A note on this clone: Its antigen target is currently unknown. Base-call qualities are not available, and no considerably larger clone is one nucleotide away.

Whole blood was collected in K2EDTA tubes by collaborating institutions according to the institutions' own protocols. For TCRbeta analysis, collaborators shipped samples in one of three forms: frozen whole blood, isolated PBMCs, or DNA extracted from either of those sample types. The sequence was obtained from a woman between 55 and 75 years old with acute or convalescent COVID-19. The chain uses TRBV2 and TRBJ2-5; 8 bases in the junction line up with TRBD1. Sequenced input: peripheral blood. CDR3 reads: CASRNDRGETQYF. The bases are TGTGCCAGCAGGAACGACAGGGGAGAGACCCAGTACTTC.